This record looks at one T cell receptor (beta chain) sequence and its context. The antigen is unknown. The same CDR3 can be traced to other DNA sequences in this sample. Trimming stripped 1 base from V and 3 bases from J, with 10 bases between. Per the germline V gene, CDR1 is SEHNR and CDR2 is FQNEAQ (reference sequence). The CDR3 totals 14 residues. The source of the sample is a study of shared clonotypes between healthy human individuals. At the level of the study: The study used three CD4 naive, three CD4 memory, two CD8 naive and one CD8 memory plate per donor. Study observations and caveats: When naive CD4 clonotypes were compared across a few donors, roughly 4.9% were shared. Relative to clonotypes present in all four donors, those not shared had lower generation probabilities.

The authors ran the assay at deep level. TCRdb's table, derived via immunoSEQ multiplex PCR, lists solely in-frame clones and lacks some. The profile shows approximately 2.3 million clones, roughly 93% of them singletons. This chain uses TRBV7-9 with TRBJ2-7; the D is unclear. The sequence came from a man aged 18-30 years in good health. Some clones in this sample may be carry-over from other donors' samples. Sequencing used naive CD4+ T cells from PBMCs. Subset defined: CD45RA+ positively selected. DNA for the CDR3: TGTGCCAGCAGCTTAGTGGGCAGTTACTACGAGCAGTACTTC. It encodes CASSLVGSYYEQYF.